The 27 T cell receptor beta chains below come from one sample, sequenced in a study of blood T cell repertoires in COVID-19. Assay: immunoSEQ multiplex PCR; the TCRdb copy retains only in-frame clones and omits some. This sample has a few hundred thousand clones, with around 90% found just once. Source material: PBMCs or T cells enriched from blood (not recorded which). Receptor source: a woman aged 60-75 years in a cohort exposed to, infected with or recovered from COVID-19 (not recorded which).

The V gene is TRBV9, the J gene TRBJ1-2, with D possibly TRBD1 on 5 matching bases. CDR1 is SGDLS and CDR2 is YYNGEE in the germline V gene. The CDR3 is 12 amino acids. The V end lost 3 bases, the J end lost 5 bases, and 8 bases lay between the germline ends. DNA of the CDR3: TGTGCCAGCAGCGGACAGTGGTATGGCTACACCTTC. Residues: CASSGQWYGYTF.

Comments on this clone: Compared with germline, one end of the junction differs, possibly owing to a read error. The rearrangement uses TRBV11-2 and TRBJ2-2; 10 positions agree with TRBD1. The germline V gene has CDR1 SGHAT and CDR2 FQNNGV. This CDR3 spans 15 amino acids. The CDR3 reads CASNLRTGGAGELFF. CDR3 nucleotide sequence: TGTGCCAGCAACTTAAGGACAGGGGGAGCCGGGGAGCTGTTTTTT.

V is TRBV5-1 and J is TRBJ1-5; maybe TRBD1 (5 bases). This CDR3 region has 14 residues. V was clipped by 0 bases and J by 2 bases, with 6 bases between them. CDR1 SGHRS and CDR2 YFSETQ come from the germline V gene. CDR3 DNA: TGCGCCAGCAGCTTGGCGGGGGGCAATCAGCCCCAGCATTTT. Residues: CASSLAGGNQPQHF.

CDR3 bases: TGCGCCAGCACTTTAGCGGGCTCCTACAATGAGCAGTTCTTC. Its translation is CASTLAGSYNEQFF. The chain couples TRBV5-1 to TRBJ2-1, with 7 positions matching TRBD2. The CDR3 has 14 residues. Losses at the gene ends were 6 bases for V and 0 bases for J; bases not matched to a gene: 3. Per germline, CDR1 SGHRS and CDR2 YFSETQ.

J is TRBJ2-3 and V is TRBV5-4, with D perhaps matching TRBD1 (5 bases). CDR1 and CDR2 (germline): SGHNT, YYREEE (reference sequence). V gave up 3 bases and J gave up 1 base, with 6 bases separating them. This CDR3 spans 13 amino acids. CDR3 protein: CASSSRGTDTQYF. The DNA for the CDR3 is TGTGCCAGCAGCTCCAGGGGCACAGATACGCAGTATTTT.

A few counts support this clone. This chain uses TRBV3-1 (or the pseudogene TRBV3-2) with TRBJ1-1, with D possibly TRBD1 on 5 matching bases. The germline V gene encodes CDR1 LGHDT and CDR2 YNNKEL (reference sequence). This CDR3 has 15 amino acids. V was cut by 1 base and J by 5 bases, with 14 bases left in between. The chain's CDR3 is CASSQGEVRGTEAFF. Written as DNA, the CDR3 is TGTGCCAGCAGCCAAGGGGAAGTTAGGGGAACTGAAGCTTTCTTT.

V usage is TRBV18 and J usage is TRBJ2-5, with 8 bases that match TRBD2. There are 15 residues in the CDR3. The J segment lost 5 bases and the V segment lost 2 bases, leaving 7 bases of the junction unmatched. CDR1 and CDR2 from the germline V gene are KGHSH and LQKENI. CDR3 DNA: TGTGCCAGCTCACCAGGAGCGGGAGTGGCGGAGACCCAGTACTTC. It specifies CASSPGAGVAETQYF.

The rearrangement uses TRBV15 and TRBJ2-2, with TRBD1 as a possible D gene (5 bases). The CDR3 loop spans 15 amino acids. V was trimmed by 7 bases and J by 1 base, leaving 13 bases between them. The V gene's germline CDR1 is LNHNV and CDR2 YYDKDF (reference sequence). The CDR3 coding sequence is TGTGCCACCAAAGGCGGTCAGGGGAACACCGGGGAGCTGTTTTTT. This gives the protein CATKGGQGNTGELFF.

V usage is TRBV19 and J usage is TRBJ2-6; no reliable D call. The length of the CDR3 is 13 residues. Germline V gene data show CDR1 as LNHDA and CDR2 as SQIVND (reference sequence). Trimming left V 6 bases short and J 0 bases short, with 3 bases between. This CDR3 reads CASRLSGANVLTF. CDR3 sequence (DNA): TGTGCCAGTAGACTCTCTGGGGCCAACGTCCTGACTTTC.

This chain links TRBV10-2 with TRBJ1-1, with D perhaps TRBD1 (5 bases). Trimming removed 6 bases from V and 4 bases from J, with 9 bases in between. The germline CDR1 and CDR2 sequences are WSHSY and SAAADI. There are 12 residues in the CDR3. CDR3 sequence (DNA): TGCGCCAGCAGGCAAAGGGGCACTGAAGCTTTCTTT. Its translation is CASRQRGTEAFF.

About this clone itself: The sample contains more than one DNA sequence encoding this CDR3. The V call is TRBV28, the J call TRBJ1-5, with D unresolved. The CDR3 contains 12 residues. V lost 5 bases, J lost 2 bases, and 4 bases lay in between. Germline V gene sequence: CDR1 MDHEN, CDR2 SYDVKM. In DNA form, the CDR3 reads TGTGCCAGCAGTCCTGGCAATCAGCCCCAGCATTTT. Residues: CASSPGNQPQHF. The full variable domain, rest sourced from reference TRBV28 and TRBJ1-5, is DVKVTQSSRYLVKRTGEKVFLECVQDMDHENMFWYRQDPGLGLRLIYFSYDVKMKEKGDIPEGYSVSREKKERFSLILESASTNQTSMYLCASSPGNQPQHFGDGTRLSIL.

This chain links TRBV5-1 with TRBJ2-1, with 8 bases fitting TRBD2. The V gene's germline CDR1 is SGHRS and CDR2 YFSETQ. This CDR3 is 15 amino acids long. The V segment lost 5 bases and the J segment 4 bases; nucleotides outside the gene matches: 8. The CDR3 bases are TGCGCCAGCAGGGCGGGACTAGGAATGTACAATGAGCAGTTCTTC. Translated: CASRAGLGMYNEQFF.

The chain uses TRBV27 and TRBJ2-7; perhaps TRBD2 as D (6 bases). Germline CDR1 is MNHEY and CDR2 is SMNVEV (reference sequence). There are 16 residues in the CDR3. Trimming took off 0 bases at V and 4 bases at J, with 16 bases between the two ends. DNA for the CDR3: TGTGCCAGCAGTTTATCGGCACAGTTGCGGGGTTACGAGCAGTACTTC. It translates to CASSLSAQLRGYEQYF.

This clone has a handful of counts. The chain's CDR3 is CASGRISDPYNEQFF. The CDR3 DNA follows: TGTGCCAGCGGTCGGATTAGCGACCCCTACAATGAGCAGTTCTTC. This sequence joins TRBV4-2 and TRBJ2-1; maybe TRBD2 (5 bases). Germline CDR1 and CDR2: LGHNA and YNFKEQ. Trimming left V 8 bases short and J 2 bases short, with 16 bases between. The CDR3 is 15 residues long.

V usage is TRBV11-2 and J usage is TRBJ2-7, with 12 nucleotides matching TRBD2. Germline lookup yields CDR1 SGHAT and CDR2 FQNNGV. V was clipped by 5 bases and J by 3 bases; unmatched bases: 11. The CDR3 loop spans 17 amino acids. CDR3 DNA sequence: TGTGCCAGCAGCCCGGGTACTAGCGGGAGGACCAACTACGAGCAGTACTTC. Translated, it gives CASSPGTSGRTNYEQYF.

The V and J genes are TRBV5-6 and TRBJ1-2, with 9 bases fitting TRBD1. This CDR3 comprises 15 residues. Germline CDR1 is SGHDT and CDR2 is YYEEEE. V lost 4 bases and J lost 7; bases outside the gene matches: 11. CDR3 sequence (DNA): TGTGCCAGCAGCCTCCGGGACAGGGTATATGCTGGCTACACCTTC. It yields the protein CASSLRDRVYAGYTF.

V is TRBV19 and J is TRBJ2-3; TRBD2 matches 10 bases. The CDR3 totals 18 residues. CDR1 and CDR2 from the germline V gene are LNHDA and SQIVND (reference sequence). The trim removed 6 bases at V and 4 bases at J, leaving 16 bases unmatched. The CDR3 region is CASSPRPLSSGSADTQYF. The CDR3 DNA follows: TGTGCCAGTAGCCCTAGACCTCTCTCTAGCGGGAGCGCAGATACGCAGTATTTT.

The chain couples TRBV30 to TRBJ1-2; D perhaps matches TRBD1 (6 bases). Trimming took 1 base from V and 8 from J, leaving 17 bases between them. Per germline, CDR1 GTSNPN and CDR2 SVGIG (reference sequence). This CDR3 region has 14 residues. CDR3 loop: CAWSAWEGVNGYTF. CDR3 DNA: TGTGCCTGGAGTGCCTGGGAGGGGGTCAACGGCTACACCTTC. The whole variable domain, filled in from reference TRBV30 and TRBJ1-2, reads SQTIHQWPATLVQPVGSPLSLECTVEGTSNPNLYWYRQAAGRGLQLLFYSVGIGQISSEVPQNLSASRPQDRQFILSSKKLLLSDSGFYLCAWSAWEGVNGYTFGSGTRLTVV.

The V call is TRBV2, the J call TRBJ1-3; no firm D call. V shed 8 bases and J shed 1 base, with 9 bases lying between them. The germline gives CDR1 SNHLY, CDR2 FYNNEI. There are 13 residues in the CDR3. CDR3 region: CASHSRSGNTIYF. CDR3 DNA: TGTGCCAGCCACAGCCGTTCTGGAAACACCATATATTTT.

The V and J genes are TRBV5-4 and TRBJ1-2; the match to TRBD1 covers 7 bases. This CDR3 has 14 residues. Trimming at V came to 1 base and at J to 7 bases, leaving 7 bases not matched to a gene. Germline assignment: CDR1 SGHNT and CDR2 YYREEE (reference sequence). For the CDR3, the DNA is TGTGCCAGCAGCTTGAAGGGGGCACGTGGTGGCTACACCTTC. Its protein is CASSLKGARGGYTF.

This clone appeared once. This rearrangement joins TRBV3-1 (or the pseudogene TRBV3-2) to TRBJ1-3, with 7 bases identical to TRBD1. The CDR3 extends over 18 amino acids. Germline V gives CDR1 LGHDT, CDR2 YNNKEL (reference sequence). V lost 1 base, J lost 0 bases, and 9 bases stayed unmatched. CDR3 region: CASSQGRGQFTSGNTIYF. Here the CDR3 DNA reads TGTGCCAGCAGCCAAGGTCGGGGACAGTTTACCTCTGGAAACACCATATATTTT.

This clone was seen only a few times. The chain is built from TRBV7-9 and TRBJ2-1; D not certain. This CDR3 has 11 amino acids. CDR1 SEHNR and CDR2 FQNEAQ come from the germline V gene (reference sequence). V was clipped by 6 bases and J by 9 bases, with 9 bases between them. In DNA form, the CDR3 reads TGTGCCAGCAGTATTAATTTTGAGCAGTTCTTC. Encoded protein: CASSINFEQFF.

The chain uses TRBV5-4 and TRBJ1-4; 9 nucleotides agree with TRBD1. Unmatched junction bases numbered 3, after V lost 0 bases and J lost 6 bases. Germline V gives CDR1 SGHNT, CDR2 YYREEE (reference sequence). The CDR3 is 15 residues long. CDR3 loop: CASSLAGQGDEKLFF. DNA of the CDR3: TGTGCCAGCAGCTTGGCGGGACAGGGCGATGAAAAACTGTTTTTT.

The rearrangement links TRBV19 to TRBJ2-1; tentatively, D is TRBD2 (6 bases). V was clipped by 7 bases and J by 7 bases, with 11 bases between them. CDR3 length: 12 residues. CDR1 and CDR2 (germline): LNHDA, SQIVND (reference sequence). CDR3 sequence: CASKGTPNEQFF. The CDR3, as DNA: TGTGCCAGTAAAGGGACTCCAAATGAGCAGTTCTTC.

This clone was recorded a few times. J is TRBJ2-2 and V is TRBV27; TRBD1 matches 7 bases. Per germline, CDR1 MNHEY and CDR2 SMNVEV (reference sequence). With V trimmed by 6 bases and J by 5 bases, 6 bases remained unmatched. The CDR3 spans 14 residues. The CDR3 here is CASRGTARTGELFF. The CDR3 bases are TGTGCCAGCAGGGGGACAGCCAGAACCGGGGAGCTGTTTTTT.

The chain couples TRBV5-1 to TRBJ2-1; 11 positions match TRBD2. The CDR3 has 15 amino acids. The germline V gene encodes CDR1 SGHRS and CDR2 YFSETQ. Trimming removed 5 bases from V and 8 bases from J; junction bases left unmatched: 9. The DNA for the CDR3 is TGCGCCAGCAGTCCCACTAGCGGGAGTGGCGATGAGCAGTTCTTC. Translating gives CASSPTSGSGDEQFF.

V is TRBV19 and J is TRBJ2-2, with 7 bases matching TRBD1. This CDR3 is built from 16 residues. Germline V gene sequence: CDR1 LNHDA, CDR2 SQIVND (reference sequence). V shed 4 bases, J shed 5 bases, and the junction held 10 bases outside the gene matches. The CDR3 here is CASSTLHRGGTGELFF. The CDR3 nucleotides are TGTGCCAGTAGTACCCTTCACAGGGGCGGGACCGGGGAGCTGTTTTTT.